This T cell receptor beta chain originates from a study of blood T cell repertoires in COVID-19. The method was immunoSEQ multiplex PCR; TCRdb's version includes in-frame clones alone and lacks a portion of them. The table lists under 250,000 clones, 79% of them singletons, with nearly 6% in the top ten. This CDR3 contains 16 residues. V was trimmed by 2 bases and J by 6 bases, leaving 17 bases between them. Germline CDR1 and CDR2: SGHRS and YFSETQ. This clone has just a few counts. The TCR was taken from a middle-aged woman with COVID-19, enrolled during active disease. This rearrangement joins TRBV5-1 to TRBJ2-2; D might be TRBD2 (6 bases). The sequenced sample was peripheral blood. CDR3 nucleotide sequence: TGCGCCAGCAGCTTACCCCGGGAGCCCCAATCCGGGGAGCTGTTTTTT. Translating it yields CASSLPREPQSGELFF.